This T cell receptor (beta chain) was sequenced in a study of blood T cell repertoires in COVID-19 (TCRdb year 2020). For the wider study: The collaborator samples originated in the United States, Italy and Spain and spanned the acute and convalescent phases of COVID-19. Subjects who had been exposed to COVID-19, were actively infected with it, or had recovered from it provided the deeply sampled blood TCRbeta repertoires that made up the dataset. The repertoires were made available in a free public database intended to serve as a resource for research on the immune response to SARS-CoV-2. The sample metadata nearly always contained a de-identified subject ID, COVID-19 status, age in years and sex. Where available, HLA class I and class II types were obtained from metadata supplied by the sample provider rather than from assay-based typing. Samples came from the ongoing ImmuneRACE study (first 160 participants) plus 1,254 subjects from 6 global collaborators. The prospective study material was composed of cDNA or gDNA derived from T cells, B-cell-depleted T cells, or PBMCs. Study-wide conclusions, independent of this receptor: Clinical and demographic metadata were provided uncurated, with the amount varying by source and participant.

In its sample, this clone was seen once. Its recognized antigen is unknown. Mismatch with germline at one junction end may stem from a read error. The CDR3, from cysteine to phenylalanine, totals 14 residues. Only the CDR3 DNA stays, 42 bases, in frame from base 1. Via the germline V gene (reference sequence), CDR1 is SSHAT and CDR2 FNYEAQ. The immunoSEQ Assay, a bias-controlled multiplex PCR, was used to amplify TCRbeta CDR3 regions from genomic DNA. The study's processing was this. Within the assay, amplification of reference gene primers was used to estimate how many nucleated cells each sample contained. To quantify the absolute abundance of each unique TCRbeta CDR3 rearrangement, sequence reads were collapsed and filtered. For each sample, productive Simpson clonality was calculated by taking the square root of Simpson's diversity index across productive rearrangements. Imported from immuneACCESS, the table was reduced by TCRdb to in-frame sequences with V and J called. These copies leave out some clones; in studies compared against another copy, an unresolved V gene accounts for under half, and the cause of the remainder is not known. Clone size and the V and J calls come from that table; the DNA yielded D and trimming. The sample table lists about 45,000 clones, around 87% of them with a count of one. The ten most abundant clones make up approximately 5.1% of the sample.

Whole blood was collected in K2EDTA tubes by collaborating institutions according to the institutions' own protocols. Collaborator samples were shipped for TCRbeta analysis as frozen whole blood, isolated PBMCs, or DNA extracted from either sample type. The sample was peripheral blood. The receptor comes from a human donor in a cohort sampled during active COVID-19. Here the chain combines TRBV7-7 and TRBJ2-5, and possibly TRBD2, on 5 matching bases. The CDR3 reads CASSLGGLQETQYF. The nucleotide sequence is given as TGTGCTAGCAGCTTAGGAGGCCTCCAAGAGACCCAGTACTTC.